The entry below describes one TCR beta chain. This sample was included in a study of control samples from healthy donors and cancer patients. Sequenced by immunoSEQ multiplex PCR; TCRdb stores in-frame clones only, minus some. The sample includes about 170,000 clones, about 91% of them seen just once. In germline, CDR1 is SGHAT, CDR2 FQNNGV. V was clipped by 1 base and J by 5 bases; unmatched bases: 8. This CDR3 region has 16 residues. This chain uses TRBV11-2 with TRBJ2-5, with TRBD1 matching over 9 bases. Sequencing was carried out using blood. The source of this sequence is a woman aged 35 to 49 in good health. For the CDR3, the DNA is TGTGCCAGCAGCTTAGGGGACAGGGAGGCTTATGAGACCCAGTACTTC. Protein sequence: CASSLGDREAYETQYF.